This is a list of T cell receptor beta chains from one sample in a study of T cells after yellow fever vaccination. From the 5' RACE reads, TCRdb called clonotypes with MiXCR, one entry per CDR3 protein. In the table there are hundreds of thousands of distinct CDR3 sequences, 5.2% of which are singletons. Sequencing was performed on CD4+ T cells sorted from PBMCs, taken on the day of the yellow fever booster vaccination. These receptors originate from a man between 18 and 29 years old who received the YFV17D yellow fever vaccine. CDR3s include the opening cysteine and the closing phenylalanine or tryptophan. The order of the fields is V gene, D gene, clone size, CDR3 length, J gene, CDR3 DNA, CDR3 protein. The D gene is left open where the match is weak. Clone size is not always given. Where it is, it says once, few, many or a class for expanded clones.

v_call: TRBV27
d_call: TRBD1
clone_size: few
cdr3_length: 14
j_call: TRBJ1-1
cdr3_nt: TGTGCCAGCAGTTCAGAGGGACAGGACACTGAAGCTTTCTTT
cdr3_aa: CASSSEGQDTEAFF

v_call: TRBV19
d_call: -
clone_size: few
cdr3_length: 14
j_call: TRBJ1-2
cdr3_nt: TGTGCCAGTAGTATAGATCGCCGGGGCCCGGGCTACACCTTC
cdr3_aa: CASSIDRRGPGYTF

v_call: TRBV19
d_call: TRBD1
clone_size: -
cdr3_length: 15
j_call: TRBJ1-5
cdr3_nt: TGTGCCAGTAGCCCCTGGACAGGGAGCAATCAGCCCCAGCATTTT
cdr3_aa: CASSPWTGSNQPQHF

v_call: TRBV20-1
d_call: -
clone_size: -
cdr3_length: 15
j_call: TRBJ1-6
cdr3_nt: TGCAGTGCTAGTGATCCGGGACTAGAAAATTCACCCCTCCACTTT
cdr3_aa: CSASDPGLENSPLHF

v_call: TRBV7-3
d_call: -
clone_size: few
cdr3_length: 14
j_call: TRBJ2-3
cdr3_nt: TGTGCCAGCAGCTTAAGGGCTGCGACAGATACGCAGTATTTT
cdr3_aa: CASSLRAATDTQYF

v_call: TRBV7-2
d_call: -
clone_size: many
cdr3_length: 14
j_call: TRBJ2-3
cdr3_nt: TGTGCCAGCAGCTTAGCCCGGACTGCAGATACGCAGTATTTT
cdr3_aa: CASSLARTADTQYF

v_call: TRBV12-3/TRBV12-4
d_call: -
clone_size: many
cdr3_length: 14
j_call: TRBJ1-1
cdr3_nt: TGTGCCAGCAGTTTGACCAGGGCGGCCCCTGAAGCTTTCTTT
cdr3_aa: CASSLTRAAPEAFF

v_call: TRBV4-2
d_call: TRBD2
clone_size: few
cdr3_length: 16
j_call: TRBJ2-3
cdr3_nt: TGTGCCAGCAGCCTCGGGACTAGCGACCACACAGATACGCAGTATTTT
cdr3_aa: CASSLGTSDHTDTQYF

v_call: TRBV20-1
d_call: -
clone_size: -
cdr3_length: 14
j_call: TRBJ1-5
cdr3_nt: TGCAGTGCTAGAAACAGGGCTTGGAATCAGCCCCAGCATTTT
cdr3_aa: CSARNRAWNQPQHF

v_call: TRBV6-5
d_call: TRBD1
clone_size: -
cdr3_length: 15
j_call: TRBJ1-3
cdr3_nt: TGTGCCAGCAGTTCTATGACAGGGGCTGGAAACACCATATATTTT
cdr3_aa: CASSSMTGAGNTIYF

v_call: TRBV6-2/TRBV6-3
d_call: -
clone_size: many
cdr3_length: 16
j_call: TRBJ2-3
cdr3_nt: TGTGCCAGCAGTTACAGGGGGCGGGGTGGCACAGATACGCAGTATTTT
cdr3_aa: CASSYRGRGGTDTQYF

v_call: TRBV12-3/TRBV12-4
d_call: -
clone_size: few
cdr3_length: 14
j_call: TRBJ1-3
cdr3_nt: TGTGCCAGCACCGAGACAGGAGTTGGAAACACCATATATTTT
cdr3_aa: CASTETGVGNTIYF

v_call: TRBV18
d_call: TRBD1
clone_size: many
cdr3_length: 14
j_call: TRBJ2-5
cdr3_nt: TGTGCCAGCTCACCACAGGGGGCCCAAGAGACCCAGTACTTC
cdr3_aa: CASSPQGAQETQYF

v_call: TRBV18
d_call: TRBD1
clone_size: many
cdr3_length: 15
j_call: TRBJ1-2
cdr3_nt: TGTGCCAGCTCAGAGACGGACAGGGAATTGGTTGGCTACACCTTC
cdr3_aa: CASSETDRELVGYTF

v_call: TRBV20-1
d_call: -
clone_size: -
cdr3_length: 15
j_call: TRBJ1-2
cdr3_nt: TGCAGTGCTAGAGTTGGGACAAAAGCTAACTATGGCTACACCTTC
cdr3_aa: CSARVGTKANYGYTF

v_call: TRBV7-2
d_call: -
clone_size: many
cdr3_length: 13
j_call: TRBJ1-1
cdr3_nt: TGTGCCAGCAGCTTCCTGTTTGGGGGTAAAGCTTTCTTT
cdr3_aa: CASSFLFGGKAFF

v_call: TRBV5-5
d_call: TRBD2
clone_size: many
cdr3_length: 15
j_call: TRBJ2-1
cdr3_nt: TGTGCCAGCAGCTTGGGCAGGACTAGTTACAATGAGCAGTTCTTC
cdr3_aa: CASSLGRTSYNEQFF

v_call: TRBV19
d_call: TRBD2
clone_size: -
cdr3_length: 15
j_call: TRBJ2-1
cdr3_nt: TGTGCCAGTAGGGAACAGCGGGGGGGCACGATGGGGCAGTTCTTC
cdr3_aa: CASREQRGGTMGQFF

v_call: TRBV6-5
d_call: TRBD2
clone_size: many
cdr3_length: 18
j_call: TRBJ2-2
cdr3_nt: TGTGCCAGCAGCCAACTAGCGGGGGGGCCGGCGAACACCGGGGAGCTGTTTTTT
cdr3_aa: CASSQLAGGPANTGELFF

v_call: TRBV29-1
d_call: TRBD2
clone_size: -
cdr3_length: 14
j_call: TRBJ2-3
cdr3_nt: TGCAGCGCATTCCGGGACTATACTGTAGGTACGCAGTATTTT
cdr3_aa: CSAFRDYTVGTQYF

v_call: TRBV13
d_call: TRBD2
clone_size: few
cdr3_length: 15
j_call: TRBJ2-5
cdr3_nt: TGTGCCAGCAGCCAGACTAGCGGGGGGGCAAAGACCCAGTACTTC
cdr3_aa: CASSQTSGGAKTQYF

v_call: TRBV19
d_call: -
clone_size: few
cdr3_length: 12
j_call: TRBJ1-2
cdr3_nt: TGTGCCAGTAGTCTTCAAACGTATGGCTACACCTTC
cdr3_aa: CASSLQTYGYTF

v_call: TRBV18
d_call: TRBD1
clone_size: -
cdr3_length: 15
j_call: TRBJ2-7
cdr3_nt: TGTGCCAGCTCACCACCGGCAGGGGGACCCTACGAGCAGTACTTC
cdr3_aa: CASSPPAGGPYEQYF

v_call: TRBV7-3
d_call: -
clone_size: few
cdr3_length: 14
j_call: TRBJ2-3
cdr3_nt: TGTGCCAGCAGCTTGACCGGGGGCGAAGATACGCAGTATTTT
cdr3_aa: CASSLTGGEDTQYF

v_call: TRBV7-2
d_call: -
clone_size: -
cdr3_length: 16
j_call: TRBJ1-3
cdr3_nt: TGTGCCAGCAGCTTAGCGGGCATCTCGGGGGGAAACACCATATATTTT
cdr3_aa: CASSLAGISGGNTIYF

v_call: TRBV6-2/TRBV6-3
d_call: TRBD1
clone_size: few
cdr3_length: 13
j_call: TRBJ2-1
cdr3_nt: TGTGCCAGCAGTGACTGGACAGGGGGTGAGCAGTTCTTC
cdr3_aa: CASSDWTGGEQFF

v_call: TRBV7-3
d_call: -
clone_size: many
cdr3_length: 13
j_call: TRBJ1-6
cdr3_nt: TGTGCCAGCAGCTTACAGGGTGGGTCACCCCTCCACTTT
cdr3_aa: CASSLQGGSPLHF

v_call: TRBV6-5
d_call: TRBD1
clone_size: many
cdr3_length: 15
j_call: TRBJ2-2
cdr3_nt: TGTGCCAGCAGTCGCCGGGACAGGGGTCCCGGGGAGCTGTTTTTT
cdr3_aa: CASSRRDRGPGELFF

v_call: TRBV9
d_call: -
clone_size: few
cdr3_length: 15
j_call: TRBJ2-7
cdr3_nt: TGTGCCAGCAGCGTAGGGGGGCTCGCAGCGGGTGAGCAGTACTTC
cdr3_aa: CASSVGGLAAGEQYF